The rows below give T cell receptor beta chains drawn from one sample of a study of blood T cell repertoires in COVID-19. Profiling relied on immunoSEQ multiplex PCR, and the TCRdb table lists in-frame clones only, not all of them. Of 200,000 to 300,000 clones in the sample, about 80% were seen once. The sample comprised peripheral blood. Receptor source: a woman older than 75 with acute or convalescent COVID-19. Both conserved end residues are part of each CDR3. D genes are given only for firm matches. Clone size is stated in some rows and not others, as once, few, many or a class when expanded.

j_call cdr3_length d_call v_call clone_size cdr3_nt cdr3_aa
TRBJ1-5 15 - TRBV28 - TGTGCCAGCACCCCTCCGACTCCCCTAGTCATAGCCCAGCATTTT CASTPPTPLVIAQHF
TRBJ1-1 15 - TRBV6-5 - TGTGCCAGCAGTCCTCCCGGGGGGATGAACACTGAAGCTTTCTTT CASSPPGGMNTEAFF
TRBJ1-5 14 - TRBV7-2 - TGTGCCAGCAGCTTAACATATAGCAATCAGCCCCAGCATTTT CASSLTYSNQPQHF
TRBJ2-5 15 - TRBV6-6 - TGTGCCAGCAGTTACTCGCCAGGGAACCAAGAGACCCAGTACTTC CASSYSPGNQETQYF
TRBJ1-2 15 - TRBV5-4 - TGTGCCAGCAGCTCTCTCCGAGTGACGGGCTATGGCTACACCTTC CASSSLRVTGYGYTF
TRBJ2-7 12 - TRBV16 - TGTGCCAGCAGCCTCAAGGGGGACGAGCAGTACTTC CASSLKGDEQYF
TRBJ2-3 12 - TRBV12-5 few TGTGCTAGTGGTTTGACAACAGATACGCAGTATTTT CASGLTTDTQYF
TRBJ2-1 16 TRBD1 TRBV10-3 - TGTGCCATCAGTGAGGGGTCGGGACAGGGCCTAAATGAGCAGTTCTTC CAISEGSGQGLNEQFF
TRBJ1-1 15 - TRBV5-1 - TGCGCCAGCAGCCTAGGGGGAGCCCGGGACACTGAAGCTTTCTTT CASSLGGARDTEAFF
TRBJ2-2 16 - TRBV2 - TGTGCCAGCAGTAGGTCCAGGACAACAAACACCGGGGAGCTGTTTTTT CASSRSRTTNTGELFF
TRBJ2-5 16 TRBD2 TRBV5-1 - TGCGCCAGCAGCTTGCGAGGCGGGGGGCAGGTGGAGACCCAGTACTTC CASSLRGGGQVETQYF
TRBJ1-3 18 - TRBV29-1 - TGCAGCGTTGAAGTGTATCGGACAGTGAGATGCTCTGGAAACACCATATATTTT CSVEVYRTVRCSGNTIYF
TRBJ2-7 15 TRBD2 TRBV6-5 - TGTGCCAGCAGTCCGACACTAGCGGGGAGCTACGAGCAGTACTTC CASSPTLAGSYEQYF
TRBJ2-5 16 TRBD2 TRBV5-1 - TGCGCCAGCAGCTTGGTCCCGCGGGGGGGCCAAGAGACCCAGTACTTC CASSLVPRGGQETQYF
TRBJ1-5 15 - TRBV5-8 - TGTGCCAGCAGCCCGGTCGGGGGGAACAATCAGCCCCAGCATTTT CASSPVGGNNQPQHF
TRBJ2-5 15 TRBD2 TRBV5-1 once TGCGCCAGCAGCTTGGCCGGGGGGGGCCGGGAGACCCAGTACTTC CASSLAGGGRETQYF
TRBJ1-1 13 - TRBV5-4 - TGTGCCAGCAGCCCCTCGGTGAGTTCTGAAGCTTTCTTT CASSPSVSSEAFF
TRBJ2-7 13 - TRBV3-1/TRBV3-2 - TGTGCCAGCAGCCAGGGGAGCTCCTACGAGCAGTACTTC CASSQGSSYEQYF
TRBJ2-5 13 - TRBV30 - TGTGCCTGGACTAGACGGCTCCAAGAGACCCAGTACTTC CAWTRRLQETQYF
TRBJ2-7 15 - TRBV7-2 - TGTGCCAGCAGCTTAGTCACAGGTGGGCTCTACGAGCAGTACTTC CASSLVTGGLYEQYF
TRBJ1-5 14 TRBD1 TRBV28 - TGTGCCAGCAGTTTAGGACAGGCCCATCAGCCCCAGCATTTT CASSLGQAHQPQHF
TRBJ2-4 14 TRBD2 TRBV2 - TGTGCCAGCAGTCCCGGGGGGTTGAGAAACATTCAGTACTTC CASSPGGLRNIQYF
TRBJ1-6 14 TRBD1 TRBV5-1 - TGCGCCAGCAGCCTGACAGGGTCCGGATCACCCCTCCACTTT CASSLTGSGSPLHF
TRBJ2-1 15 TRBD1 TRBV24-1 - TGTGCCACCCGAGCAGGGGGCGCGGGCTACAATGAGCAGTTCTTC CATRAGGAGYNEQFF
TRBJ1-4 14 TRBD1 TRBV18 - TGTGCCAGCTCACCACCAGGGGGCTATGAAAAACTGTTTTTT CASSPPGGYEKLFF
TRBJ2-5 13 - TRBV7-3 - TGTGCCAGCAGCCAGGAAGGAGGGAAGACCCAGTACTTC CASSQEGGKTQYF
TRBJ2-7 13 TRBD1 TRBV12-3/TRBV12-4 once TGTGCCAGCAGTTTATCACAGGGGGGTGGGCAGTACTTC CASSLSQGGGQYF
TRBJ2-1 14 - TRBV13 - TGTGCCAGCAGCTCGATCAGGGTGGGCAATGAGCAGTTCTTC CASSSIRVGNEQFF
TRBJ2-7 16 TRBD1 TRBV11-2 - TGTGCCAGCAGTCAAACCCCCGGGACAGGTGCCTACGAGCAGTACTTC CASSQTPGTGAYEQYF
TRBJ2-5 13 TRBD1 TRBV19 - TGTGCCAGTAGTACAGGGGGACAAGAGACCCAGTACTTC CASSTGGQETQYF
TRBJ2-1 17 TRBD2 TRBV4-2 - TGTGCCAGCAGCCCGACTGTGGCTAGCGGGGGATCAAATGAGCAGTTCTTC CASSPTVASGGSNEQFF
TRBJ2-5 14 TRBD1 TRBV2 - TGTGCCAGCAGTGGACAGGGGGTGGTGAAGACCCAGTACTTC CASSGQGVVKTQYF
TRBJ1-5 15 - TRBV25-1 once TGTGCCAGCAGTGATTCTGGACAGATTTATCAGCCCCAGCATTTT CASSDSGQIYQPQHF
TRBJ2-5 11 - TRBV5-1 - TGCGCCAGCAGCCGAGTGGAGACCCAGTACTTC CASSRVETQYF
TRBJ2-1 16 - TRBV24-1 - TGTGCCACCAGTGCCCCAGAAACTAGGAACTACAATGAGCAGTTCTTC CATSAPETRNYNEQFF
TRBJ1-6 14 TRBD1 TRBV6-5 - TGTGCCAGCAGTCCTGGCAGGGGGAATTCACCCCTCCACTTT CASSPGRGNSPLHF
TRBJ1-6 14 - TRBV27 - TGTGCCAGCAAGGGGAGGGGGTGGAATTCACCCCTCCACTTT CASKGRGWNSPLHF
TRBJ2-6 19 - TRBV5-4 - TGTGCCAGCAGCTTGGTTGCAGGGCGGCTTCTCTCTGGGGCCAACGTCCTGACTTTC CASSLVAGRLLSGANVLTF
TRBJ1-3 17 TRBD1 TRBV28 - TGTGCCAGCAGTCCTGGCACCTCAGGGGGCCTTGGAAACACCATATATTTT CASSPGTSGGLGNTIYF
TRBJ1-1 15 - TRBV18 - TGTGCCAGCTCACCACCTCGGGGTAAGTACTCTGAAGCTTTCTTT CASSPPRGKYSEAFF
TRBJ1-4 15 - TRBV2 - TGTGCCAGCAGTCCTCCAGGCGCGTCCGACGAAAAACTGTTTTTT CASSPPGASDEKLFF
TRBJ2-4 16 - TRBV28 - TGTGCCAGCAGTTCCGGTGGGGCCTTAGCCAAAAACATTCAGTACTTC CASSSGGALAKNIQYF
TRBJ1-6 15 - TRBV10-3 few TGTGCCATCAGTGATTCTACAGTGATTAAGTCACCCCTCCACTTT CAISDSTVIKSPLHF